The clone carrying this TCR beta chain was recorded a few times. Donors gave about 9.3 milliliters of peripheral blood apiece. A second PCR, run for about 7 to 12 cycles, used a sample-barcoded 5' primer plus a J-beta primer mix. TCRdb re-called the 5' RACE reads with MiXCR, one entry per CDR3 protein. The sample shows about 800,000 distinct CDR3 sequences, around 25% of them seen only once. The source of the sample is a study of blood T cells in healthy people across ages. The CDR3 covers 15 residues. V was trimmed by 5 bases and J by 0 bases, leaving 10 bases between them. Germline loops: CDR1 SEHNR, CDR2 FQNEAQ (reference sequence). The same sample was also used in a study of T cells of mothers and their children. As that report states: In the second PCR, M1S primer introduced barcodes and 2-4 random bases.

Sequenced: blood. The chain has TRBV7-9 and TRBJ2-2; the D is unclear. The receptor was derived from a boy aged 5 to 17 in good health. CDR3 amino acids: CASSRTDTNTGELFF. The CDR3 bases are TGTGCCAGCAGCCGGACCGACACGAACACCGGGGAGCTGTTTTTT.